One and the same sample provided the 17 T cell receptor beta chains below, sequenced in a study of shared clonotypes between healthy human individuals (dated by TCRdb to 2018 to 2021). Libraries were constructed by the immunoSEQ multiplex PCR assay. The table comes from immuneACCESS by way of TCRdb, which keeps in-frame sequences with V and J called. Part of the clones is missing from these tables; in studies checked, under half for an unresolved V gene and the rest for unknown reasons. This sample holds a few million clones; over 85% were observed only once. Under 0.45% of the sample belongs to the ten largest clones. The specimen was naive CD4+ T cells from PBMCs. Reading the label with the study, this specimen's cell subset or site is: CD45RA+ positively selected. The receptors shown here come from a man aged 18 to 30 in good health. Some clones in this sample may be carry-over from other donors' samples.

CDR3 DNA sequence: TGTGCCAGCAGTTACTCGACATCCGGAACGGGCCCCCAGCATTTT. It codes for CASSYSTSGTGPQHF. This chain uses TRBV6-5 with TRBJ1-5; D remains unclear. The CDR3 is made up of 15 amino acids. With 0 bases removed from V and 10 bases from J, the gap between germline ends came to 16 bases. Germline loops: CDR1 MNHEY, CDR2 SVGAGI.

The CDR3 DNA reads TGCGCCAGCAGCCAAGCCGCGTTGGGGGTTATAGACACCGGGGAGCTGTTTTTT. This gives the protein CASSQAALGVIDTGELFF. The rearrangement joins TRBV4-3 to TRBJ2-2; D assignment may be TRBD1 or TRBD2 (5 bases each). CDR3 size: 18 residues. Looked up from germline, CDR1 is LGHNA and CDR2 is YSLEER. Trimming left V 1 base short and J 3 bases short, with 18 bases between.

This chain links TRBV6-5 with TRBJ1-3; no definite D call. The germline CDR1 and CDR2 sequences are MNHEY and SVGAGI. Between the trimmed V and J ends, which lost 0 bases and 4 bases, there was a span of 4 bases. The CDR3 covers 13 residues. The CDR3 loop is CASSYSQGNTIYF. The DNA for the CDR3 is TGTGCCAGCAGTTACTCGCAGGGAAACACCATATATTTT.

The chain carries TRBV30 and TRBJ2-1; 8 bases align to TRBD2. V lost 1 base and J lost 8; bases outside the gene matches: 7. Germline V gene sequence: CDR1 GTSNPN, CDR2 SVGIG (reference sequence). The CDR3 totals 14 residues. The CDR3 DNA reads TGTGCCTGGAGTGGAAGCGGGGGTTGGGATGAGCAGTTCTTC. Translating it yields CAWSGSGGWDEQFF.

V and J are TRBV7-8 and TRBJ1-4, with a possible D match to TRBD1 (6 bases). V was shortened by 0 bases and J by 6 bases, with 14 bases between the two germline ends. CDR3 length equals 16 residues. Germline loops: CDR1 SGHVS, CDR2 FQNEAQ. The CDR3 nucleotides read TGTGCCAGCAGCTTAGCCCGACAGGTCTTGTATGAAAAACTGTTTTTT. Protein product: CASSLARQVLYEKLFF.

The chain is built from TRBV28 and TRBJ1-3, with D possibly TRBD1 on 6 matching bases. V lost 6 bases and J 0 bases, leaving 15 bases between the germline ends. CDR1 is MDHEN and CDR2 is SYDVKM in the germline V gene. CDR3 length: 16 amino acids. In DNA, the CDR3 is TGTGCCAGCAGCTTTGCCACAGGGAACTCTGGAAACACCATATATTTT. Translating it yields CASSFATGNSGNTIYF.

On this clone itself: Other DNA sequences in the sample encode the same CDR3. The V gene is TRBV28, the J gene TRBJ2-5; D remains ambiguous. Germline V gene data show CDR1 as MDHEN and CDR2 as SYDVKM. V was clipped by 2 bases and J by 5 bases, with 3 bases between them. This CDR3 region has 11 residues. CDR3 in DNA: TGTGCCAGCAGTTTAGAGGAGACCCAGTACTTC. Amino acids: CASSLEETQYF.

The J gene is TRBJ1-2, the V gene TRBV5-5; no firm D call. Germline V gives CDR1 SGHKS, CDR2 YYEKEE (reference sequence). Trimming cost V 4 bases and J 4 bases, with 11 bases left between them. This CDR3 comprises 13 residues. The CDR3 loop is CASSVNVGYGYTF. CDR3 in DNA: TGTGCCAGCAGCGTGAATGTAGGCTATGGCTACACCTTC. Full variable domain (missing parts from reference TRBV5-5 and TRBJ1-2): DAGVTQSPTHLIKTRGQQVTLRCSPISGHKSVSWYQQVLGQGPQFIFQYYEKEERGRGNFPDRFSARQFPNYSSELNVNALLLGDSALYLCASSVNVGYGYTFGSGTRLTVV.

In the case of this clone: This specimen includes other DNA sequences encoding the same CDR3. J is TRBJ1-1 and V is TRBV7-3, with D perhaps TRBD1 (5 bases). The CDR3 runs 13 residues. Trimming stripped 3 bases from V and 4 bases from J, with 9 bases between. Germline values: CDR1 SGHTA, CDR2 FQGTGA. The CDR3: CASSFGGGTEAFF. CDR3 nucleotides: TGTGCCAGCAGCTTCGGGGGTGGCACTGAAGCTTTCTTT. Filled out from reference TRBV7-3 and TRBJ1-1, the complete variable domain reads GAGVSQTPSNKVTEKGKYVELRCDPISGHTALYWYRQSLGQGPEFLIYFQGTGAADDSGLPNDRFFAVRPEGSVSTLKIQRTERGDSAVYLCASSFGGGTEAFFGQGTRLTVV.

This clone has only one observation. The V call is TRBV7-9, the J call TRBJ1-4; 10 nucleotides match TRBD1. Germline V gene data show CDR1 as SEHNR and CDR2 as FQNEAQ (reference sequence). The V gene end was trimmed by 5 bases and the J gene end by 12 bases; junction bases not matched to a gene: 6. The CDR3 spans 13 residues. CDR3 in amino acids: CASSRDRGEELFF. In DNA, the CDR3 is TGTGCCAGCAGCCGGGACAGGGGTGAGGAACTGTTTTTT.

This chain links TRBV9 with TRBJ2-5; 8 bases agree with TRBD2. CDR1 is SGDLS, CDR2 YYNGEE, per germline. CDR3 size: 16 residues. The V segment lost 0 bases and the J segment 2 bases; nucleotides outside the gene matches: 6. The CDR3 nucleotides are TGTGCCAGCAGCGTAGGGGTTAGCGGGGTACAAGAGACCCAGTACTTC. Its protein product is CASSVGVSGVQETQYF. Filled out from reference TRBV9 and TRBJ2-5, the complete variable domain reads DSGVTQTPKHLITATGQRVTLRCSPRSGDLSVYWYQQSLDQGLQFLIQYYNGEERAKGNILERFSAQQFPDLHSELNLSSLELGDSALYFCASSVGVSGVQETQYFGPGTRLLVL.

As to this clone: This same CDR3 is encoded by further DNA sequences in the sample. This chain joins TRBV9 and TRBJ2-5; 8 bases line up with TRBD1. With 0 bases clipped from V and 3 bases from J, the junction kept 4 bases outside the gene matches. CDR3 length: 15 amino acids. In germline, CDR1 is SGDLS, CDR2 YYNGEE. The DNA of the CDR3 is TGTGCCAGCAGCGTAGGGCCAGGGGGCGAAGAGACCCAGTACTTC. Amino acid sequence: CASSVGPGGEETQYF.

This chain connects TRBV15 to TRBJ1-5; tentatively, D is TRBD1 (6 bases). Trimming shortened V by 3 bases and J by 4 bases, and 13 bases separated the two germline ends. The V gene's germline CDR1 is LNHNV and CDR2 YYDKDF (reference sequence). This CDR3 spans 15 amino acids. The CDR3 region is CATSRGRTENQPQHF. CDR3 nucleotides: TGTGCCACCAGCAGGGGTAGGACAGAGAATCAGCCCCAGCATTTT.

This clone came up once. The chain employs TRBV29-1 and TRBJ2-5, with TRBD1 identical over 12 bases. Germline-derived CDR1 and CDR2 are SQVTM and ANQGSEA. The CDR3 extends over 14 amino acids. V lost 6 bases and J lost 3; bases outside the gene matches: 5. The CDR3 DNA reads as TGCAGCGTGAGGGACAGGGGGCAGGAAGAGACCCAGTACTTC. Amino acid sequence: CSVRDRGQEETQYF.

This CDR3 reads CASSVEGSSRNTIYF. CDR3 in DNA: TGTGCCAGCAGCGTAGAGGGGAGTTCGAGAAACACCATATATTTT. The chain has TRBV9 and TRBJ1-3; perhaps TRBD1 as D (5 bases). CDR3 size: 15 residues. Trimming left V 0 bases short and J 5 bases short, with 12 bases between. CDR1 and CDR2 (germline): SGDLS, YYNGEE. Looking up the rest from reference TRBV9 and TRBJ1-3 gives the full variable domain: DSGVTQTPKHLITATGQRVTLRCSPRSGDLSVYWYQQSLDQGLQFLIQYYNGEERAKGNILERFSAQQFPDLHSELNLSSLELGDSALYFCASSVEGSSRNTIYFGEGSWLTVV.

Of note for this clone: Within the sample, other DNA sequences also encode this same CDR3. The chain links TRBV6-5 to TRBJ2-7; the D gene could be TRBD1 or TRBD2 (6 bases each). V dropped 0 bases and J dropped 0 bases, with 9 bases sitting between them. Germline CDR1 is MNHEY and CDR2 is SVGAGI. The CDR3 is 15 residues long. This CDR3 is CASSYSGGPSYEQYF. The CDR3 region has the DNA TGTGCCAGCAGTTACTCAGGGGGGCCCTCCTACGAGCAGTACTTC.

The genes are TRBV27 and TRBJ1-1, with D perhaps TRBD1 (5 bases). V shed 9 bases and J shed 5 bases, with 16 bases lying between them. CDR1 and CDR2 (germline): MNHEY, SMNVEV (reference sequence). The CDR3 extends over 13 amino acids. The CDR3: CASQQGGMTEAFF. In nucleotides, the CDR3 is TGTGCCAGTCAGCAGGGAGGAATGACTGAAGCTTTCTTT.